Below, 9 T cell receptor beta chains from the same sample are listed, as sequenced in a study of cytotoxic CD8 clonotypes in ibrutinib-treated CLL. Method: immunoSEQ multiplex PCR; TCRdb's copy keeps in-frame clones and lacks some. The table lists about 140,000 clones, 80% of them singletons, with approximately 7.6% in the top ten. Sequenced here: PBMCs, sampled after 36 months of ibrutinib treatment. These receptors all stem from a human donor with chronic lymphocytic leukemia.

This clone was picked up a small number of times. This chain connects TRBV30 to TRBJ2-3; unclear D gene. With 3 bases removed from V and 3 bases from J, the gap between germline ends came to 7 bases. Germline V CDR1 and CDR2: GTSNPN, SVGIG (reference sequence). This CDR3 region has 12 residues. In nucleotides, the CDR3 is TGTGCCTGGAGCCTATTGACAGATACGCAGTATTTT. Translating it yields CAWSLLTDTQYF.

The chain links TRBV28 to TRBJ1-1, with D uncertain. V gave up 5 bases and J gave up 1 base, with 14 bases separating them. The CDR3 loop spans 15 amino acids. Germline V CDR1 and CDR2: MDHEN, SYDVKM. The CDR3: CASSRTGRKNTEAFF. The DNA for the CDR3 is TGTGCCAGCAGTCGCACCGGCAGGAAGAACACTGAAGCTTTCTTT.

Comment on this clone: The junction and the germline gene differ at one end; a read error may be behind it. The rearrangement links TRBV28 to TRBJ1-2; D may be TRBD1 (5 bases). CDR3 size: 12 residues. From germline, CDR1 is MDHEN and CDR2 SYDVKM. CDR3 residues: CASSLGPYGCTF. DNA of the CDR3: TGTGCCAGCAGTTTGGGACCTTACGGCTGCACCTTC.

This chain uses TRBV6-6 with TRBJ1-1; D ambiguous. CDR3 size: 12 residues. Trimming shortened V by 6 bases and J by 3 bases, and 8 bases separated the two germline ends. The germline CDR1 and CDR2 sequences are MNHNY and SVGAGI (reference sequence). The CDR3 loop reads CASSWTDTEAFF. CDR3 coding DNA: TGTGCCAGCAGCTGGACCGACACTGAAGCTTTCTTT.

The chain joins TRBV9 to TRBJ2-7; 8 positions match TRBD1. This CDR3 spans 15 amino acids. Per germline, CDR1 SGDLS and CDR2 YYNGEE. Trimming at V came to 2 bases and at J to 6 bases, leaving 10 bases not matched to a gene. The CDR3 loop is CASSVQGAQGGEQYF. The CDR3 coding sequence is TGTGCCAGCAGCGTCCAGGGGGCGCAAGGCGGCGAGCAGTACTTC.

Only a few counts were recorded for this clone. The rearrangement links TRBV30 to TRBJ1-6, with TRBD1 matching over 9 bases. J lost 10 bases, V lost 5 bases, and 6 bases had no gene match. Germline CDR1 and CDR2: GTSNPN and SVGIG (reference sequence). The CDR3 contains 13 residues. This chain's CDR3 is CAWSGTGKSPLHF. The CDR3 DNA is TGTGCCTGGTCCGGGACAGGGAAATCACCCCTCCACTTT.

The chain carries TRBV18 and TRBJ2-7; D tentatively fits TRBD1 or TRBD2 (5 bases each). The CDR3 is 14 residues long. Germline V CDR1 and CDR2: KGHSH, LQKENI. Between the trimmed V and J ends, which lost 0 bases and 3 bases, there was a span of 9 bases. The CDR3 here is CASSPPSGSYEQYF. The DNA for the CDR3 is TGTGCCAGCTCACCACCGTCAGGGAGCTACGAGCAGTACTTC. The full variable domain, completed using reference TRBV18 and TRBJ2-7, is NAGVMQNPRHLVRRRGQEARLRCSPMKGHSHVYWYRQLPEEGLKFMVYLQKENIIDESGMPKERFSAEFPKEGPSILRIQQVVRGDSAAYFCASSPPSGSYEQYFGPGTRLTVT.

The chain is built from TRBV4-1 and TRBJ2-7, with TRBD2 matching over 8 bases. The CDR3 consists of 16 residues. J gave up 2 bases and V 3 bases, and 9 bases lay outside the gene matches. Germline CDR1 reads MGHRA; CDR2 reads YSYEKL. CDR3 nucleotides: TGCGCCAGCAGCCAGGCCCGGGGGGGGGTTACCTACGAGCAGTACTTC. Translation: CASSQARGGVTYEQYF.

The chain recombines TRBV7-7 with TRBJ2-2; 11 bases map to TRBD1. Trimming took 5 bases from V and 5 from J; bases not matched to a gene: 4. CDR3 length equals 15 residues. Germline V gene lookup returns CDR1 SSHAT and CDR2 FNYEAQ (reference sequence). In nucleotides, the CDR3 is TGTGCCAGCAGCACGGGGACAGGGGGAACCGGGGAGCTGTTTTTT. Its protein is CASSTGTGGTGELFF.